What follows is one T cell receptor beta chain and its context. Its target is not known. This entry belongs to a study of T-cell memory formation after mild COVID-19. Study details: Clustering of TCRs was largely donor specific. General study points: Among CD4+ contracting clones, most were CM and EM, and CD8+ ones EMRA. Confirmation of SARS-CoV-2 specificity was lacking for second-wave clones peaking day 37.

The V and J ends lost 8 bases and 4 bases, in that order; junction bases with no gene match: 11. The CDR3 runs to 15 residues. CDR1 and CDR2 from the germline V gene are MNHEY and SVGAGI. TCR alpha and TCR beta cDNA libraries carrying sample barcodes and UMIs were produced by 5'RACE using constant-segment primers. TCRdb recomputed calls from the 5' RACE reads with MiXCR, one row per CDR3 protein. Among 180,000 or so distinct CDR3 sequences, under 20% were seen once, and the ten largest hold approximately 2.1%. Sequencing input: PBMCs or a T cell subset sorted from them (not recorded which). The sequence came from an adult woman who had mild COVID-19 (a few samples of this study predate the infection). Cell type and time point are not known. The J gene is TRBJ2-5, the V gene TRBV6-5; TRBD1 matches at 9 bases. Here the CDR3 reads CASADTGGQIETQYF. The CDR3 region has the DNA TGTGCCAGCGCGGACACAGGGGGCCAAATAGAGACCCAGTACTTC.